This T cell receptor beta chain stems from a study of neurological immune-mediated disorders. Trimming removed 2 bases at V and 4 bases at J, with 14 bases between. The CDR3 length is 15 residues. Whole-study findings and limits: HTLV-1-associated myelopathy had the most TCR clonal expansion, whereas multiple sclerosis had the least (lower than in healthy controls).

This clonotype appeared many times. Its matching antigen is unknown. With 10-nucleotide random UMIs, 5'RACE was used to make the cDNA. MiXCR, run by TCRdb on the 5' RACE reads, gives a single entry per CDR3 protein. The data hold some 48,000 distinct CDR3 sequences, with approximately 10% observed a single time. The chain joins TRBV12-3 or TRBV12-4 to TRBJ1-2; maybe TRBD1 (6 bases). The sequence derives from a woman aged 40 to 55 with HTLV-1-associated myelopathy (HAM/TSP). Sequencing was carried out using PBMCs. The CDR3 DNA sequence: TGTGCCAGCAGTTTAAGGGCAGGGGTAATCTATGGCTACACCTTC. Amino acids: CASSLRAGVIYGYTF.